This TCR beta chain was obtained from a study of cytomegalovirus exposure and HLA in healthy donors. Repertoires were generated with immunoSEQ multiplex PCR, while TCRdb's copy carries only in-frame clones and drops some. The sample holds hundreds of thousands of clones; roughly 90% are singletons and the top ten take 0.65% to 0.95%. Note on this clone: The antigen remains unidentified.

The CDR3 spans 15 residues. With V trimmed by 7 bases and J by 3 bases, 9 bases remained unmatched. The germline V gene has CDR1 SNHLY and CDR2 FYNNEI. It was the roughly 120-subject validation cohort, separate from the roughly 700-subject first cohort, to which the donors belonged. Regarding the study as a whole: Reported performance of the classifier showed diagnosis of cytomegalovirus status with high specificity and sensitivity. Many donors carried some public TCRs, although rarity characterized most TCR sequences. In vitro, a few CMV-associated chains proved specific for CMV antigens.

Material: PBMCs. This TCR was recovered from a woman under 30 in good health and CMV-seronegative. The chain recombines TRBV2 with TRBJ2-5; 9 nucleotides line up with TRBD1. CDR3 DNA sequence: TGTGCCAGCACCTCAGCGGGACAGGGAAAAGAGACCCAGTACTTC. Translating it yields CASTSAGQGKETQYF.